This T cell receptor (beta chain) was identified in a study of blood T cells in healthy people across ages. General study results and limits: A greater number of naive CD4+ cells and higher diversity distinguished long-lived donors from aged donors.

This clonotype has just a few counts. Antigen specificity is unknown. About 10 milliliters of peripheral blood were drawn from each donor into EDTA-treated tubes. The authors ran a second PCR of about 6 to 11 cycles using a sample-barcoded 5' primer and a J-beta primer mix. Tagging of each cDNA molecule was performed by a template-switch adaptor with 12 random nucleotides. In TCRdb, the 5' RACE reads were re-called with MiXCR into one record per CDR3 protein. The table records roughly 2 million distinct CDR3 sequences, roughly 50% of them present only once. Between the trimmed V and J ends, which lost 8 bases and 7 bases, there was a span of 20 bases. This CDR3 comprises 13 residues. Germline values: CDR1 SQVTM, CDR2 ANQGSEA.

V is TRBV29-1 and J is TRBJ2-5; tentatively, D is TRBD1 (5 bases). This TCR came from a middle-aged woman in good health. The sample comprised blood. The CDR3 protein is CSSEGHRRGTQYF. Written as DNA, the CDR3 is TGCAGCTCAGAAGGGCACCGTAGGGGGACCCAGTACTTC.